Below are 27 T cell receptor beta chains sequenced from a single sample in a study of T-cell reconstitution after alpha-beta-depleted transplantation in children. Construction of the TCRbeta library involved unique molecular identifiers. TCRdb ran MiXCR on the PCR reads and lists one entry per CDR3 protein. The table includes over 150,000 distinct CDR3 sequences, roughly 7.5% detected once. The sequences come from PBMCs from the stem cell graft donor, collected from the stem cell graft. These TCRs come from a human donor who donated a stem cell graft to a child with Wiskott-Aldrich syndrome.

In its sample, this clonotype was seen many times. V is TRBV6-6 and J is TRBJ2-7, with D tentatively TRBD1 (6 bases). The V gene's germline CDR1 is MNHNY and CDR2 SVGAGI (reference sequence). Trimming cost V 2 bases and J 3 bases, with 8 bases left between them. This CDR3 contains 13 residues. The CDR3 loop is CASSYGRGYEQYF. CDR3 nucleotide sequence: TGTGCCAGCAGTTACGGCAGGGGCTACGAGCAGTACTTC.

This clonotype was recorded at least ten times. This chain connects TRBV20-1 to TRBJ2-1; 12 bases align to TRBD2. This CDR3 region has 14 residues. The V and J ends lost 0 bases and 10 bases, in that order; junction bases with no gene match: 4. Germline-derived CDR1 and CDR2 are DFQATT and SNEGSKA (reference sequence). In DNA form, the CDR3 reads TGCAGTGCTAGAGATTTCCTAGCGGGAGGGGAGCAGTTCTTC. It translates to CSARDFLAGGEQFF.

This clonotype appeared many times. V and J are TRBV11-2 and TRBJ2-7; possible D gene TRBD2, 6 bases. Germline lookup yields CDR1 SGHAT and CDR2 FQNNGV. This CDR3 is 15 amino acids long. Trimming took off 6 bases at V and 3 bases at J, with 18 bases between the two ends. DNA of the CDR3: TGTGCCAGCAGGGCTACTGGAGGGACGTACTACGAGCAGTACTTC. Its translation is CASRATGGTYYEQYF.

This clonotype was counted many times. The V and J genes are TRBV20-1 and TRBJ2-7; TRBD2 matches 9 bases. The CDR3 totals 17 residues. Trimming removed 0 bases from V and 2 bases from J; junction bases left unmatched: 11. Germline V gives CDR1 DFQATT, CDR2 SNEGSKA (reference sequence). This CDR3 reads CSARDSSGASSPYEQYF. For the CDR3, the DNA is TGCAGTGCTAGAGATTCTAGCGGGGCCTCTAGCCCCTACGAGCAGTACTTC.

This clonotype has only a few counts. The rearrangement links TRBV7-9 to TRBJ2-5; maybe TRBD2 (6 bases). V lost 5 bases to trimming and J lost 0 bases, with 16 bases between them. Germline V gene lookup returns CDR1 SEHNR and CDR2 FQNEAQ (reference sequence). The CDR3 sequence is 16 residues long. The CDR3 loop reads CASSQKLGGYQETQYF. DNA for the CDR3: TGTGCCAGCAGCCAAAAACTTGGGGGGTACCAAGAGACCCAGTACTTC.

This clonotype has at least ten counts. The chain joins TRBV12-3 or TRBV12-4 to TRBJ2-4; TRBD2 matches at 8 bases. The CDR3 is 11 residues long. Unmatched junction bases numbered 10, after V lost 8 bases and J lost 16 bases. CDR3: CASRAGGPVYF. Here the CDR3 DNA reads TGTGCCAGCCGGGCGGGGGGCCCCGTATACTTC.

The V gene is TRBV5-6, the J gene TRBJ1-5; 8 bases agree with TRBD1. V was clipped by 4 bases and J by 7 bases; unmatched bases: 7. The CDR3 is 14 residues long. Germline CDR1 is SGHDT and CDR2 is YYEEEE. Written as DNA, the CDR3 is TGTGCCAGCAGCATAGGACAGGGAGGACAGCCCCAGCATTTT. Residues: CASSIGQGGQPQHF.

This chain links TRBV5-1 with TRBJ2-3; the match to TRBD2 covers 14 bases. CDR3 length equals 15 residues. Unmatched junction bases numbered 4, after V lost 4 bases and J lost 6 bases. The germline V gene has CDR1 SGHRS and CDR2 YFSETQ. The DNA of the CDR3 is TGCGCCAGCAGCGGGGGACTAGCGGGAGTGGATACGCAGTATTTT. As protein: CASSGGLAGVDTQYF.

This clonotype has ten or more counts. V and J are TRBV29-1 and TRBJ2-7; 8 nucleotides match TRBD2. With V trimmed by 4 bases and J by 3 bases, 11 bases remained unmatched. CDR1 and CDR2 from the germline V gene are SQVTM and ANQGSEA. This CDR3 region has 15 residues. The CDR3 protein is CSVVDSGTSNYEQYF. CDR3 bases: TGCAGCGTTGTTGATAGCGGGACTAGTAACTACGAGCAGTACTTC.

This clonotype appeared many times. J is TRBJ1-1 and V is TRBV5-1; 9 bases agree with TRBD1. With 3 bases clipped from V and 4 bases from J, the junction kept 10 bases outside the gene matches. The CDR3 spans 16 residues. Germline CDR1 reads SGHRS; CDR2 reads YFSETQ. The CDR3 nucleotides are TGCGCCAGCAGCTCACAGGGGGCCCCTTGGAGCACTGAAGCTTTCTTT. Translated: CASSSQGAPWSTEAFF. The variable domain in full, completed from reference TRBV5-1 and TRBJ1-1, reads KAGVTQTPRYLIKTRGQQVTLSCSPISGHRSVSWYQQTPGQGLQFLFEYFSETQRNKGNFPGRFSGRQFSNSRSEMNVSTLELGDSALYLCASSSQGAPWSTEAFFGQGTRLTVV.

This clonotype has ten or more counts. DNA for the CDR3: TGTGCCAGCATCATCGCCCTCCGGGACTACCCACCCAATGAGCAGTTCTTC. Protein product: CASIIALRDYPPNEQFF. This chain uses TRBV12-3 or TRBV12-4 with TRBJ2-1, with 7 bases that match TRBD2. This CDR3 has 17 amino acids. The J segment lost 6 bases and the V segment lost 7 bases, leaving 18 bases of the junction unmatched.

This chain joins TRBV5-1 and TRBJ2-5, with D possibly TRBD1 on 5 matching bases. The CDR3 runs to 14 residues. Germline-derived CDR1 and CDR2 are SGHRS and YFSETQ. V dropped 2 bases and J dropped 3 bases, with 11 bases sitting between them. The CDR3 nucleotides are TGCGCCAGCAGCTTAGGGGCAGGAGAAGAGACCCAGTACTTC. Translated: CASSLGAGEETQYF.

Ten or more counts support this clonotype. The chain uses TRBV5-6 and TRBJ2-7, with 10 bases fitting TRBD1. V lost 3 bases to trimming and J lost 3 bases; unmatched junction nucleotides: 15. The length of the CDR3 is 18 residues. Germline V lookup: CDR1 SGHDT, CDR2 YYEEEE. The CDR3 is CASSSRDRGHTNYYEQYF. DNA of the CDR3: TGTGCCAGCAGCTCCCGGGACAGGGGACATACGAATTACTACGAGCAGTACTTC.

This clonotype was counted a few times. This chain uses TRBV3-1 with TRBJ2-1; 7 bases are a match to TRBD2. The V segment lost 0 bases and the J segment 2 bases; nucleotides outside the gene matches: 13. The CDR3 length is 19 residues. Germline V gene data show CDR1 as LGHDT and CDR2 as YNNKEL (reference sequence). CDR3 nucleotide sequence: TGTGCCAGCAGCCAAGAAGTAGGTAGCGGGCTAGCAGCCTACAATGAGCAGTTCTTC. Translation gives CASSQEVGSGLAAYNEQFF.

This clonotype was seen a few times. The rearrangement uses TRBV11-2 and TRBJ2-1; 15 positions agree with TRBD2. With V trimmed by 5 bases and J by 0 bases, 5 bases remained unmatched. Germline V gene data show CDR1 as SGHAT and CDR2 as FQNNGV. This CDR3 is built from 18 residues. DNA for the CDR3: TGTGCCAGCAGCCTCGGGACTAGCGGGGGGTTCTCCTACAATGAGCAGTTCTTC. Translated: CASSLGTSGGFSYNEQFF.

In this sample, this clonotype turned up a few times. The chain couples TRBV28 to TRBJ2-1, with D tentatively TRBD1 (6 bases). CDR1 and CDR2 (germline): MDHEN, SYDVKM. V lost 5 bases to trimming and J lost 9 bases, with 17 bases between them. The CDR3 runs to 14 residues. Written as DNA, the CDR3 is TGTGCCAGCAGTCTGATCACCCGGGACACTGAGCAGTTCTTC. Protein: CASSLITRDTEQFF.

This clonotype was seen ten or more times. The CDR3 region is CASSPTGIITGELFF. CDR3 in DNA: TGTGCCAGCAGTCCCACGGGAATAATCACCGGGGAGCTGTTTTTT. This chain connects TRBV12-3 or TRBV12-4 to TRBJ2-2, with D perhaps TRBD2 (5 bases). The CDR3 contains 15 residues. Trimming cost V 5 bases and J 4 bases, with 14 bases left between them.

The sample holds a few counts of this clonotype. The chain has TRBV4-2 and TRBJ2-3; 9 bases agree with TRBD2. Trimming took 0 bases from V and 5 from J; bases not matched to a gene: 6. The CDR3 length is 16 residues. The germline CDR1 and CDR2 sequences are LGHNA and YNFKEQ. CDR3 DNA: TGTGCCAGCAGCCAAGAGGGTAGCGGGGGAGGAGATACGCAGTATTTT. Amino acid sequence: CASSQEGSGGGDTQYF.

This clonotype has a count of ten or more. The genes are TRBV7-6 and TRBJ2-3, with D unclear. Germline loops: CDR1 SGHVS, CDR2 FNYEAQ. Trimming took off 3 bases at V and 2 bases at J, with 9 bases between the two ends. The CDR3 spans 14 residues. The CDR3 nucleotides read TGTGCCAGCAGCTTTTCACTGAACACAGATACGCAGTATTTT. This sequence encodes CASSFSLNTDTQYF.

This clonotype was counted at least ten times. The chain has TRBV29-1 and TRBJ1-2, with D possibly being TRBD1 (6 bases). Germline lookup yields CDR1 SQVTM and CDR2 ANQGSEA. V lost 4 bases, J lost 3 bases, and 18 bases lay in between. The CDR3 runs 15 residues. The chain's CDR3 is CSVAGLGGEDYGYTF. CDR3 sequence (DNA): TGCAGCGTTGCCGGATTAGGGGGGGAAGACTATGGCTACACCTTC.

This clonotype was recorded at least ten times. This chain joins TRBV2 and TRBJ2-1; D is uncertain. Trimming left V 4 bases short and J 4 bases short, with 2 bases between. This CDR3 is built from 11 residues. CDR1 and CDR2 from the germline V gene are SNHLY and FYNNEI. The CDR3 DNA sequence: TGTGCCAGCAGTGCGTACAATGAGCAGTTCTTC. This sequence encodes CASSAYNEQFF.

This clonotype has at least ten counts. The rearrangement uses TRBV5-1 and TRBJ2-2; D call uncertain. The CDR3 loop spans 13 amino acids. CDR1 and CDR2 (germline): SGHRS, YFSETQ. Trimming removed 3 bases from V and 8 bases from J, with 11 bases in between. The CDR3 here is CASSSSVRGELFF. The CDR3 DNA reads TGCGCCAGCAGCTCCTCAGTGAGGGGGGAGCTGTTTTTT.

This clonotype showed up many times. The genes are TRBV6-5 and TRBJ1-2; D is perhaps TRBD1 (6 bases). The V end lost 4 bases, the J end lost 3 bases, and 15 bases lay between the germline ends. Looked up from germline, CDR1 is MNHEY and CDR2 is SVGAGI. This CDR3 has 15 amino acids. The CDR3 nucleotides read TGTGCCAGCAGTTCACAATCACAGGGTTACTATGGCTACACCTTC. Amino acids: CASSSQSQGYYGYTF.

This clonotype was recorded at least ten times. The chain carries TRBV20-1 and TRBJ2-1, with 7 bases aligning to TRBD2. The CDR3 runs 15 residues. The germline V gene has CDR1 DFQATT and CDR2 SNEGSKA (reference sequence). The junction had 12 bases not matched to a gene; V was cut back by 2 bases and J by 8 bases. Here the CDR3 reads CSARLDGRGRDEQFF. The CDR3 DNA reads as TGCAGTGCTAGATTAGATGGGAGGGGTCGAGATGAGCAGTTCTTC.

The V gene is TRBV11-3, the J gene TRBJ2-2; D possibly uses TRBD1 or TRBD2 (5 bases each). Trimming stripped 2 bases from V and 0 bases from J, with 10 bases between. Germline-derived CDR1 and CDR2 are SGHNT and YENEEA. The CDR3 consists of 16 residues. The chain's CDR3 is CASSLSGTANTGELFF. CDR3 bases: TGTGCCAGCAGCTTATCTGGGACGGCGAACACCGGGGAGCTGTTTTTT.

There are many counts of this clonotype. The chain recombines TRBV4-3 with TRBJ1-2; no clear D gene. The CDR3 spans 16 residues. V was pared by 0 bases and J by 2 bases, with 13 bases between. Germline CDR1 and CDR2: LGHNA and YSLEER. CDR3 sequence reads: CASSQERSMGNYGYTF. The CDR3 DNA follows: TGCGCCAGCAGCCAAGAGAGGAGCATGGGGAACTATGGCTACACCTTC.

This clonotype has ten or more counts. The gene calls are TRBV20-1 and TRBJ2-1, with 7 positions matching TRBD2. The CDR3 has 15 residues. V trimming: 1 base; J trimming: 0 bases; junction bases outside the gene matches: 3. Germline lookup yields CDR1 DFQATT and CDR2 SNEGSKA (reference sequence). This CDR3 is CSARGSGGSYNEQFF. CDR3 coding DNA: TGCAGTGCTAGAGGTTCGGGGGGCTCCTACAATGAGCAGTTCTTC.